Presented here are 32 T cell receptor beta chains from one specimen sequenced in a study of T cell responses to AZD1222 COVID-19 vaccine. Repertoires were generated with immunoSEQ multiplex PCR, while TCRdb's copy carries only in-frame clones and drops some. Counted here are about 150,000 clones, approximately 92% occurring once; the ten biggest clones make up roughly 3.2%. The material was peripheral blood, obtained 28 days after the second AZD1222 dose. The receptor set was obtained from an adult who received the AZD1222 COVID-19 vaccine.

This clone was counted many times. The chain couples TRBV10-3 to TRBJ1-2; D remains ambiguous. Trimming pared 2 bases from V and 1 base from J, leaving 2 bases between. The length of the CDR3 is 12 residues. Looked up from germline, CDR1 is ENHRY and CDR2 is SYGVKD. The CDR3 DNA follows: TGTGCCATCAGTGAGGGTAACTATGGCTACACCTTC. This translates into CAISEGNYGYTF.

The CDR3 sequence: CASSFVRGSGGYTF. The CDR3 region has the DNA TGTGCCAGCAGCTTTGTCAGGGGATCGGGTGGCTACACCTTC. The chain has TRBV5-8 and TRBJ1-2, with D possibly being TRBD1 (6 bases). Trimming pared 2 bases from V and 7 bases from J, leaving 15 bases between. This CDR3 has 14 residues. Germline V CDR1 and CDR2: SGHTS, YDEGEE.

The CDR3: CASSPRLATDHEQFF. In DNA form, the CDR3 reads TGTGCCAGCAGTCCCCGCTTGGCTACCGACCATGAGCAGTTCTTC. The V and J genes are TRBV5-5 and TRBJ2-1; D unresolved. CDR1 SGHKS and CDR2 YYEKEE come from the germline V gene (reference sequence). The V end was cut by 5 bases, the J end by 8 bases, with 20 bases between. CDR3 length equals 15 residues.

CDR3 loop: CASSMWGSNQPQHF. The CDR3 DNA follows: TGTGCCAGTAGTATGTGGGGCAGCAATCAGCCCCAGCATTTT. The chain links TRBV19 to TRBJ1-5, with D perhaps matching TRBD1 (5 bases). Germline assignment: CDR1 LNHDA and CDR2 SQIVND (reference sequence). The CDR3 is 14 amino acids. V was shortened by 3 bases and J by 1 base, with 7 bases between the two germline ends.

This rearrangement joins TRBV19 to TRBJ2-3, with TRBD2 identical over 14 bases. The V segment lost 1 base and the J segment 0 bases; nucleotides outside the gene matches: 9. There are 20 residues in the CDR3. Germline V gene sequence: CDR1 LNHDA, CDR2 SQIVND (reference sequence). The CDR3 region is CASSIGLAGGPRSSTDTQYF. The DNA for the CDR3 is TGTGCCAGTAGTATAGGACTAGCGGGAGGGCCACGGTCTAGCACAGATACGCAGTATTTT.

The chain uses TRBV3-1 (or the pseudogene TRBV3-2) and TRBJ1-2, with D unresolved. CDR1 is LGHDT, CDR2 YNNKEL, per germline (reference sequence). V dropped 1 base and J dropped 4 bases, with 10 bases sitting between them. This CDR3 is built from 14 residues. As DNA, the CDR3 is TGTGCCAGCAGCCAAGTAGGCAGATCCTATGGCTACACCTTC. Translated, it gives CASSQVGRSYGYTF.

V usage is TRBV6-5 and J usage is TRBJ2-7; D call uncertain. The CDR3 spans 13 residues. With 2 bases removed from V and 3 bases from J, the gap between germline ends came to 8 bases. Germline V gene data show CDR1 as MNHEY and CDR2 as SVGAGI. The CDR3 nucleotides are TGTGCCAGCAGTTACCTAGAAGGCTACGAGCAGTACTTC. It specifies CASSYLEGYEQYF.

This chain uses TRBV7-2 with TRBJ1-5, with D possibly being TRBD1 (5 bases). There are 15 residues in the CDR3. Trimming removed 1 base from V and 2 bases from J, with 9 bases in between. In germline, CDR1 is SGHTA, CDR2 FQGNSA. This CDR3 reads CASSLGQIGNQPQHF. Here the CDR3 DNA reads TGTGCCAGCAGCTTAGGACAGATCGGCAATCAGCCCCAGCATTTT. The full variable domain, in which reference TRBV7-2 and TRBJ1-5 provide the parts outside the CDR3, is GAGVSQSPSNKVTEKGKDVELRCDPISGHTALYWYRQSLGQGLEFLIYFQGNSAPDKSGLPSDRFSAERTGGSVSTLTIQRTQQEDSAVYLCASSLGQIGNQPQHFGDGTRLSIL.

The chain couples TRBV7-7 to TRBJ1-1; 10 bases are shared with TRBD1. This CDR3 is 17 amino acids long. Unmatched junction bases numbered 6, after V lost 1 base and J lost 1 base. Germline CDR1 SSHAT, CDR2 FNYEAQ (reference sequence). As DNA, the CDR3 is TGTGCCAGCAGCTTAGAAATCCGGGACAGGGGGAACACTGAAGCTTTCTTT. It yields the protein CASSLEIRDRGNTEAFF.

CDR3 in amino acids: CATSRDGEGIDEAFF. The CDR3 DNA sequence: TGTGCCACCAGCAGAGATGGGGAGGGGATTGATGAAGCTTTCTTT. The J gene is TRBJ1-1, the V gene TRBV15, with D possibly matching TRBD1 (5 bases). Looked up from germline, CDR1 is LNHNV and CDR2 is YYDKDF (reference sequence). The length of the CDR3 is 15 residues. Trimming removed 0 bases from V and 7 bases from J, with 15 bases in between.

The chain has TRBV6-5 and TRBJ1-3; TRBD1 is a possible D gene (5 bases). V dropped 2 bases and J dropped 2 bases, with 13 bases sitting between them. Germline V gene lookup returns CDR1 MNHEY and CDR2 SVGAGI. The CDR3 is 16 residues long. The CDR3 DNA follows: TGTGCCAGCAGTTACACCGGGGGGGGGACTGGAAACACCATATATTTT. Translation: CASSYTGGGTGNTIYF.

The V gene is TRBV29-1, the J gene TRBJ1-5; no definite D call. CDR3 length equals 13 residues. Looked up from germline, CDR1 is SQVTM and CDR2 is ANQGSEA. V lost 4 bases and J 4 bases, leaving 11 bases between the germline ends. CDR3 region: CSVVWGVNQPQHF. CDR3 DNA sequence: TGCAGCGTTGTATGGGGAGTAAATCAGCCCCAGCATTTT. The whole variable domain, remainder taken from reference TRBV29-1 and TRBJ1-5, is SAVISQKPSRDICQRGTSLTIQCQVDSQVTMMFWYRQQPGQSLTLIATANQGSEATYESGFVIDKFPISRPNLTFSTLTVSNMSPEDSSIYLCSVVWGVNQPQHFGDGTRLSIL.

A few counts support this clone. The V call is TRBV2, the J call TRBJ1-6; 7 bases align to TRBD1. The J segment lost 5 bases and the V segment lost 5 bases, leaving 3 bases of the junction unmatched. This CDR3 contains 14 residues. Germline lookup yields CDR1 SNHLY and CDR2 FYNNEI. As DNA, the CDR3 is TGTGCCAGCAGTTCGGGACAGAATAATTCACCCCTCCACTTT. Protein product: CASSSGQNNSPLHF.

The chain has TRBV14 and TRBJ1-2, with D possibly being TRBD1 (5 bases). From germline, CDR1 is SGHDN and CDR2 FVKESK. V lost 4 bases to trimming and J lost 8 bases, with 17 bases between them. This CDR3 spans 14 amino acids. The CDR3 reads CASSLGQPAGGYTF. CDR3 nucleotides: TGTGCCAGCAGCCTCGGACAACCGGCGGGAGGCTACACCTTC.

This chain connects TRBV2 to TRBJ2-3; TRBD2 matches 10 bases. Losses at the gene ends were 3 bases for V and 2 bases for J; bases not matched to a gene: 5. The germline CDR1 and CDR2 sequences are SNHLY and FYNNEI. The CDR3 extends over 16 amino acids. CDR3 protein: CASSELAGVDTDTQYF. CDR3 nucleotide sequence: TGTGCCAGCAGTGAGCTAGCGGGAGTTGACACAGATACGCAGTATTTT.

A few counts support this clone. The V gene is TRBV24-1, the J gene TRBJ1-2; D is unresolved. The ends were cut back, 5 bases at V and 2 bases at J, with 11 bases in the middle. The CDR3 consists of 14 residues. The V gene's germline CDR1 is KGHDR and CDR2 SFDVKD. CDR3 loop: CATSGQSRNYGYTF. CDR3 nucleotides: TGTGCCACCAGTGGGCAGAGCAGGAACTATGGCTACACCTTC.

The chain is built from TRBV24-1 and TRBJ2-1; a weak D match, TRBD2 (6 bases). V was shortened by 2 bases and J by 3 bases, with 13 bases between the two germline ends. The germline CDR1 and CDR2 sequences are KGHDR and SFDVKD. There are 16 residues in the CDR3. CDR3 nucleotide sequence: TGTGCCACCAGTGATTCCGGGACTTATAACTACAATGAGCAGTTCTTC. Protein sequence: CATSDSGTYNYNEQFF.

The chain is built from TRBV7-9 and TRBJ1-2; no firm D call. This CDR3 comprises 17 residues. Germline CDR1 reads SEHNR; CDR2 reads FQNEAQ (reference sequence). Between the trimmed V and J ends, which lost 3 bases and 5 bases, there was a span of 22 bases. This CDR3 reads CASSFSQSRMGNYGYTF. CDR3 DNA sequence: TGTGCCAGCAGCTTCTCACAATCACGAATGGGAAATTATGGCTACACCTTC.

V usage is TRBV5-6 and J usage is TRBJ2-3; D uncertain. CDR1 and CDR2 (germline): SGHDT, YYEEEE. The germline V and J ends were trimmed by 0 bases and 5 bases, with 10 bases remaining between them. The CDR3 is 14 residues long. This CDR3 is CASSLAGLGDTQYF. The DNA for the CDR3 is TGTGCCAGCAGCTTGGCCGGGCTAGGAGATACGCAGTATTTT.

The chain employs TRBV4-2 and TRBJ2-1; D gene ambiguous. Trimming stripped 5 bases from V and 5 bases from J, with 19 bases between. The germline V gene encodes CDR1 LGHNA and CDR2 YNFKEQ. The CDR3 is made up of 16 amino acids. CDR3 residues: CASSSNPASTHNEQFF. CDR3 in DNA: TGTGCCAGCAGCTCTAACCCGGCCTCGACCCACAATGAGCAGTTCTTC.

The chain uses TRBV27 and TRBJ1-2; TRBD1 is a possible D gene (5 bases). Germline V gene lookup returns CDR1 MNHEY and CDR2 SMNVEV (reference sequence). Trimming pared 6 bases from V and 8 bases from J, leaving 13 bases between. This CDR3 comprises 12 residues. The CDR3 DNA sequence: TGTGCCAGCAGAAAACCAGGGCAAGGCTACACCTTC. The encoded protein is CASRKPGQGYTF.

The CDR3 DNA follows: TGTGCCAGCAGTGAAGGGACAGGGGACCACGAGCAGTACTTC. Amino acids: CASSEGTGDHEQYF. The chain carries TRBV6-1 and TRBJ2-7; 9 positions match TRBD1. Germline CDR1 and CDR2: MNHNS and SASEGT. The V and J ends lost 1 base and 5 bases, in that order; junction bases with no gene match: 3. The CDR3 totals 14 residues.

The chain couples TRBV7-9 to TRBJ2-7; no firm D call. The V gene's germline CDR1 is SEHNR and CDR2 FQNEAQ (reference sequence). The CDR3 is made up of 14 amino acids. The V and J ends lost 3 bases and 0 bases respectively, with 9 bases between them. In DNA, the CDR3 is TGTGCCAGCAGCTTGAGTCACAGCTCCTACGAGCAGTACTTC. It is translated as CASSLSHSSYEQYF.

Only one count was recorded for this clone. The rearrangement joins TRBV4-2 to TRBJ1-6, with D perhaps TRBD1 (5 bases). The germline V and J ends were trimmed by 0 bases and 7 bases, with 10 bases remaining between them. The germline V gene encodes CDR1 LGHNA and CDR2 YNFKEQ. This CDR3 is built from 15 residues. CDR3 nucleotide sequence: TGTGCCAGCAGCCAAGAACCAGGGTGGAATTCACCCCTCCACTTT. Amino acids: CASSQEPGWNSPLHF.

The chain links TRBV6-5 to TRBJ2-7; D possibly corresponds to TRBD2 (5 bases). Germline V gives CDR1 MNHEY, CDR2 SVGAGI. Trimming took 0 bases from V and 6 from J, leaving 9 bases between them. CDR3 size: 13 residues. Here the CDR3 reads CASSYSEGGEQYF. CDR3 nucleotide sequence: TGTGCCAGCAGTTACTCCGAGGGCGGCGAGCAGTACTTC.

This chain joins TRBV30 and TRBJ1-5, with TRBD1 matching over 7 bases. This CDR3 is built from 17 residues. CDR1 and CDR2 (germline): GTSNPN, SVGIG (reference sequence). Trimming removed 1 base from V and 0 bases from J; junction bases left unmatched: 9. CDR3 loop: CAWSGPRTGNSNQPQHF. The CDR3 nucleotides are TGTGCCTGGAGTGGGCCCCGGACAGGCAATAGCAATCAGCCCCAGCATTTT.

This chain connects TRBV7-9 to TRBJ2-5; TRBD2 agrees at 8 bases. V was clipped by 5 bases and J by 4 bases; unmatched bases: 9. The CDR3 loop spans 15 amino acids. Per germline, CDR1 SEHNR and CDR2 FQNEAQ (reference sequence). Written as DNA, the CDR3 is TGTGCCAGCAGCATGGGCGTCGCGGGAGGAGAGACCCAGTACTTC. Translation gives CASSMGVAGGETQYF.

The chain has TRBV30 and TRBJ1-3; 7 bases line up with TRBD1. V trimming: 1 base; J trimming: 2 bases; junction bases outside the gene matches: 5. CDR1 and CDR2 from the germline V gene are GTSNPN and SVGIG (reference sequence). The CDR3 covers 15 residues. The CDR3 region has the DNA TGTGCCTGGAGTGCCCGGACAGGAACTGGAAACACCATATATTTT. This gives the protein CAWSARTGTGNTIYF.

This chain's CDR3 is CASSESRALGKNIQYF. CDR3 bases: TGCGCCAGCAGTGAGTCTCGGGCCTTGGGGAAAAACATTCAGTACTTC. The rearrangement links TRBV10-1 to TRBJ2-4; D is undetermined. The germline V gene encodes CDR1 WNHNN and CDR2 SYGVQD (reference sequence). CDR3 length: 16 residues. V was trimmed by 0 bases and J by 4 bases, leaving 13 bases between them.

The chain links TRBV11-2 to TRBJ1-2, with D perhaps matching TRBD1 (5 bases). Trimming cost V 0 bases and J 4 bases, with 15 bases left between them. CDR1 SGHAT and CDR2 FQNNGV come from the germline V gene. CDR3 size: 16 residues. CDR3 DNA sequence: TGTGCCAGCAGCTTAGATCAGGGAAATTTGGGCTATGGCTACACCTTC. It encodes CASSLDQGNLGYGYTF.

The J gene is TRBJ2-3, the V gene TRBV29-1, with D possibly being TRBD1 (8 bases). Trimming shortened V by 8 bases and J by 2 bases, and 17 bases separated the two germline ends. CDR1 and CDR2 (germline): SQVTM, ANQGSEA. The CDR3 runs 14 residues. CDR3 nucleotides: TGCAGCACTTCACAGGGGGGGGACACAGATACGCAGTATTTT. Translating gives CSTSQGGDTDTQYF.

The CDR3 region has the DNA TGTGCCAGCAGTTTCGACAGGGGAACTGAGCAGTTCTTC. Its translation is CASSFDRGTEQFF. The V call is TRBV12-3 or TRBV12-4, the J call TRBJ2-1, with 8 bases aligning to TRBD1. The junction had 4 bases not matched to a gene; V was cut back by 3 bases and J by 9 bases. This CDR3 has 13 amino acids.